The 29 T cell receptor beta chains presented below share a single source sample, sequenced in a study of T cell responses to AZD1222 COVID-19 vaccine. Sequencing used immunoSEQ multiplex PCR; TCRdb keeps in-frame clones, though not all of them. The sample yields about 120,000 clones, around 90% seen once. The sample consisted of peripheral blood, taken 28 days after the second dose of the MenACWY control vaccine. The receptors were gathered from an adult who received the MenACWY meningococcal vaccine as a control.

The chain employs TRBV27 and TRBJ2-7; 7 bases fit TRBD1. Per germline, CDR1 MNHEY and CDR2 SMNVEV (reference sequence). Trimming cost V 3 bases and J 6 bases; bases outside gene matches: 5. There are 13 residues in the CDR3. The CDR3 reads CASSFLTGSEQYF. The CDR3 DNA reads TGTGCCAGCAGTTTTCTGACAGGGAGCGAGCAGTACTTC.

The chain employs TRBV6-5 and TRBJ2-4; D not resolved. Trimming removed 7 bases at V and 1 base at J, with 11 bases between. The CDR3 consists of 14 residues. CDR1 and CDR2 from the germline V gene are MNHEY and SVGAGI. For the CDR3, the DNA is TGTGCCAGCAAACACTCGACGGCCAAAAACATTCAGTACTTC. Amino acids: CASKHSTAKNIQYF.

A few counts support this clone. This chain joins TRBV27 and TRBJ1-1; D remains ambiguous. Germline values: CDR1 MNHEY, CDR2 SMNVEV (reference sequence). Between the trimmed V and J ends, which lost 4 bases and 1 base, there was a span of 13 bases. CDR3 length equals 15 residues. CDR3 region: CASSSQSLGNTEAFF. The CDR3 nucleotides read TGTGCCAGCAGTTCCCAAAGTTTAGGGAACACTGAAGCTTTCTTT.

The chain employs TRBV4-2 and TRBJ2-1; D is perhaps TRBD1 (6 bases). Germline V gene data show CDR1 as LGHNA and CDR2 as YNFKEQ. V was shortened by 6 bases and J by 6 bases, with 15 bases between the two germline ends. This CDR3 has 14 residues. The CDR3 spells CASRGAGQTNEQFF. CDR3 DNA sequence: TGTGCCAGCAGGGGGGCAGGACAAACCAATGAGCAGTTCTTC.

The CDR3: CASSTDSGGTYNEQFF. CDR3 coding DNA: TGTGCCAGCAGCACCGATAGCGGGGGGACCTACAATGAGCAGTTCTTC. J is TRBJ2-1 and V is TRBV11-3; 10 positions match TRBD2. With 5 bases clipped from V and 2 bases from J, the junction kept 6 bases outside the gene matches. This CDR3 is 16 amino acids long. CDR1 is SGHNT, CDR2 YENEEA, per germline.

CDR3 in DNA: TGTGCCACCAGCAGAGATGACAGGGGAGTTCAGCCCCAGCATTTT. It codes for CATSRDDRGVQPQHF. The genes are TRBV15 and TRBJ1-5, with 8 bases identical to TRBD1. The CDR3 consists of 15 residues. The J segment lost 6 bases and the V segment lost 0 bases, leaving 4 bases of the junction unmatched. Germline lookup yields CDR1 LNHNV and CDR2 YYDKDF (reference sequence).

This sequence joins TRBV7-9 and TRBJ2-3; 9 bases line up with TRBD2. Trimming removed 8 bases from V and 6 bases from J; junction bases left unmatched: 9. The CDR3 has 14 amino acids. The germline V gene has CDR1 SEHNR and CDR2 FQNEAQ (reference sequence). CDR3 in amino acids: CASDLAGIADTQYF. The CDR3 DNA reads TGTGCCAGCGACCTAGCGGGAATTGCGGATACGCAGTATTTT.

V usage is TRBV28 and J usage is TRBJ2-7; the match to TRBD1 covers 9 bases. V dropped 5 bases and J dropped 12; count of bases not matched to a gene: 17. The CDR3 loop spans 15 amino acids. Germline loops: CDR1 MDHEN, CDR2 SYDVKM. For the CDR3, the DNA is TGTGCCAGCAGTAACCACGGGACAGGGTCCCCCGTTTGGTACTTC. Amino acid sequence: CASSNHGTGSPVWYF.

The rearrangement links TRBV27 to TRBJ1-5, with D perhaps matching TRBD1 (5 bases). V lost 0 bases to trimming and J lost 5 bases, with 14 bases between them. Germline assignment: CDR1 MNHEY and CDR2 SMNVEV (reference sequence). This CDR3 is built from 16 residues. CDR3 coding DNA: TGTGCCAGCAGTTTATCTTCAGGGCGTCTGCATCAGCCCCAGCATTTT. It codes for CASSLSSGRLHQPQHF.

This sequence joins TRBV27 and TRBJ1-6; no reliable D call. Deletions cut 7 bases from V and 7 bases from J, with 11 bases between. The CDR3 sequence is 13 residues long. CDR1 MNHEY and CDR2 SMNVEV come from the germline V gene (reference sequence). The CDR3 region is CASTNDRNSPLHF. The CDR3 DNA reads as TGTGCCAGCACTAACGATCGGAATTCACCCCTCCACTTT.

The chain uses TRBV3-1 (or the pseudogene TRBV3-2) and TRBJ1-5, with D hard to call. V lost 0 bases and J lost 0, with 6 bases in between. The CDR3 is 15 residues long. The germline V gene encodes CDR1 LGHDT and CDR2 YNNKEL (reference sequence). This CDR3 is CASSQDLYSNQPQHF. The CDR3, as DNA: TGTGCCAGCAGCCAAGATCTGTATAGCAATCAGCCCCAGCATTTT.

The chain couples TRBV16 to TRBJ2-2; the D gene is possibly TRBD1 (5 bases). CDR3 size: 16 residues. Per germline, CDR1 KGHSY and CDR2 FQNENV. Deletions cut 3 bases from V and 4 bases from J, with 15 bases between. This CDR3 is CASSHTSRVRTGELFF. DNA for the CDR3: TGTGCCAGCAGCCATACATCCAGGGTCCGCACCGGGGAGCTGTTTTTT. Variable domain in full (rest from reference TRBV16 and TRBJ2-2): GEEVAQTPKHLVRGEGQKAKLYCAPIKGHSYVFWYQQVLKNEFKFLISFQNENVFDETGMPKERFSAKCLPNSPCSLEIQATKLEDSAVYFCASSHTSRVRTGELFFGEGSRLTVL.

The genes are TRBV14 and TRBJ2-6; D is unclear. The CDR3 has 16 amino acids. The germline gives CDR1 SGHDN, CDR2 FVKESK. Trimming cost V 8 bases and J 2 bases, with 16 bases left between them. The DNA for the CDR3 is TGTGCCAGCGAAGCCGCCGTGGGCGCTGGGGCCAACGTCCTGACTTTC. Encoded protein: CASEAAVGAGANVLTF.

The chain carries TRBV7-9 and TRBJ2-3, with 12 bases lining up with TRBD2. The CDR3 consists of 15 residues. J lost 2 bases, V lost 4 bases, and 1 base had no gene match. In germline, CDR1 is SEHNR, CDR2 FQNEAQ (reference sequence). The CDR3 region has the DNA TGTGCCAGCAGCTGGACTAGCGGGGCCACAGATACGCAGTATTTT. Translation: CASSWTSGATDTQYF.

This clone was seen only a few times. The J gene is TRBJ2-7, the V gene TRBV30, with no clear D. Per germline, CDR1 GTSNPN and CDR2 SVGIG (reference sequence). Trimming left V 0 bases short and J 0 bases short, with 15 bases between. CDR3 length: 16 residues. The DNA of the CDR3 is TGTGCCTGGAGTGTAGGTAGTAGCAGGAGCTCCTACGAGCAGTACTTC. It codes for CAWSVGSSRSSYEQYF.

This clone came up a few times. The chain joins TRBV15 to TRBJ1-1, with a possible D match to TRBD1 (6 bases). V was pared by 3 bases and J by 4 bases, with 12 bases between. The germline gives CDR1 LNHNV, CDR2 YYDKDF (reference sequence). CDR3 size: 14 residues. The CDR3 nucleotides are TGTGCCACCAGCAGTACACAGGGAGTCACTGAAGCTTTCTTT. As protein: CATSSTQGVTEAFF. Full variable domain (outside the CDR3, taken from reference TRBV15 and TRBJ1-1): DAMVIQNPRYQVTQFGKPVTLSCSQTLNHNVMYWYQQKSSQAPKLLFHYYDKDFNNEADTPDNFQSRRPNTSFCFLDIRSPGLGDTAMYLCATSSTQGVTEAFFGQGTRLTVV.

This rearrangement joins TRBV3-1 (or the pseudogene TRBV3-2) to TRBJ2-7; the match to TRBD2 covers 12 bases. The V and J ends lost 3 bases and 6 bases, in that order; junction bases with no gene match: 3. This CDR3 has 14 amino acids. Germline V CDR1 and CDR2: LGHDT, YNNKEL (reference sequence). CDR3 in amino acids: CASSHLAGGPEQYF. CDR3 DNA: TGTGCCAGCAGCCATCTAGCGGGAGGGCCCGAGCAGTACTTC.

The V call is TRBV7-8, the J call TRBJ2-3; 7 positions agree with TRBD1. Germline-derived CDR1 and CDR2 are SGHVS and FQNEAQ. CDR3 length: 13 residues. With 7 bases clipped from V and 4 bases from J, the junction kept 5 bases outside the gene matches. CDR3 bases: TGTGCCAGCACTCAGGGGGTTTCAGATACGCAGTATTTT. Translated: CASTQGVSDTQYF.

This sequence joins TRBV2 and TRBJ1-1; perhaps TRBD1 as D (6 bases). The V end lost 6 bases, the J end lost 0 bases, and 14 bases lay between the germline ends. This CDR3 contains 15 residues. Per germline, CDR1 SNHLY and CDR2 FYNNEI. The CDR3 DNA follows: TGTGCCAGCAGGAAAGGGGGGCGCCTGAACACTGAAGCTTTCTTT. Its translation: CASRKGGRLNTEAFF.

The gene calls are TRBV15 and TRBJ2-1; 8 bases fit TRBD1. The germline gives CDR1 LNHNV, CDR2 YYDKDF (reference sequence). V shed 0 bases and J 4 bases; nucleotides not matched to a gene: 11. The CDR3 consists of 18 residues. CDR3 DNA sequence: TGTGCCACCAGCAGAGATTCCCGACGGACAGGGACTTACAATGAGCAGTTCTTC. It specifies CATSRDSRRTGTYNEQFF.

The chain combines TRBV5-1 with TRBJ2-1, with 8 bases aligning to TRBD1. The CDR3 length is 14 residues. Germline lookup yields CDR1 SGHRS and CDR2 YFSETQ. After removal of 4 bases from V and 6 bases from J, the junction contained 6 bases not matched to a gene. CDR3 in DNA: TGCGCCAGCAGCATGGACAGGGTTGTCAATGAGCAGTTCTTC. Its protein is CASSMDRVVNEQFF. Full variable domain (remainder filled in from reference TRBV5-1 and TRBJ2-1): KAGVTQTPRYLIKTRGQQVTLSCSPISGHRSVSWYQQTPGQGLQFLFEYFSETQRNKGNFPGRFSGRQFSNSRSEMNVSTLELGDSALYLCASSMDRVVNEQFFGPGTRLTVL.

J is TRBJ2-7 and V is TRBV9, with 7 nucleotides matching TRBD1. The germline V gene encodes CDR1 SGDLS and CDR2 YYNGEE. The CDR3 is made up of 16 amino acids. Unmatched junction bases numbered 12, after V lost 4 bases and J lost 2 bases. The CDR3 is CASSPLGPGTAYEQYF. DNA for the CDR3: TGTGCCAGCAGCCCACTAGGCCCCGGGACAGCCTACGAGCAGTACTTC. The full variable domain, rest sourced from reference TRBV9 and TRBJ2-7, is DSGVTQTPKHLITATGQRVTLRCSPRSGDLSVYWYQQSLDQGLQFLIQYYNGEERAKGNILERFSAQQFPDLHSELNLSSLELGDSALYFCASSPLGPGTAYEQYFGPGTRLTVT.

The chain carries TRBV5-1 and TRBJ2-3; D is uncertain. From germline, CDR1 is SGHRS and CDR2 YFSETQ. The CDR3 covers 12 residues. The V and J ends lost 4 bases and 9 bases respectively, with 12 bases between them. The CDR3 protein is CASSPDQITQYF. CDR3 nucleotide sequence: TGCGCCAGCAGCCCGGACCAAATAACGCAGTATTTT.

V and J are TRBV3-1 (or the pseudogene TRBV3-2) and TRBJ2-3, with D possibly TRBD1 on 5 matching bases. CDR3 length: 13 amino acids. V was clipped by 4 bases and J by 7 bases, with 12 bases between them. Germline CDR1 reads LGHDT; CDR2 reads YNNKEL (reference sequence). The CDR3 DNA reads TGTGCCAGCAGCCGCCGACAGTCAAATACGCAGTATTTT. It specifies CASSRRQSNTQYF.

V usage is TRBV19 and J usage is TRBJ2-1; 11 bases agree with TRBD1. The CDR3 length is 15 residues. Losses at the gene ends were 10 bases for V and 12 bases for J; bases not matched to a gene: 17. Looked up from germline, CDR1 is LNHDA and CDR2 is SQIVND (reference sequence). CDR3: CATQTGTGGSRGQFF. CDR3 nucleotide sequence: TGTGCCACCCAAACGGGGACAGGGGGGAGCCGGGGGCAGTTCTTC. Variable domain in full (rest from reference TRBV19 and TRBJ2-1): DGGITQSPKYLFRKEGQNVTLSCEQNLNHDAMYWYRQDPGQGLRLIYYSQIVNDFQKGDIAEGYSVSREKKESFPLTVTSAQKNPTAFYLCATQTGTGGSRGQFFGPGTRLTVL.

The gene calls are TRBV21-1 and TRBJ2-3. TRBV21-1 is recorded as a pseudogene. This CDR3 is built from 17 residues. This CDR3 reads CASINRANLLSTDTQYF. Written as DNA, the CDR3 is TGTGCCAGCATTAACCGGGCAAACCTCTTGAGCACAGATACGCAGTATTTT.

CDR3 sequence: CASSATAAGTEAFF. CDR3 DNA: TGTGCCAGCTCAGCAACAGCGGCGGGAACTGAAGCTTTCTTT. This chain connects TRBV18 to TRBJ1-1; D gene unclear. The germline V and J ends were trimmed by 5 bases and 5 bases, with 15 bases remaining between them. In germline, CDR1 is KGHSH, CDR2 LQKENI. This CDR3 has 14 residues.

The chain links TRBV10-3 to TRBJ2-7; D call uncertain. Germline V gene data show CDR1 as ENHRY and CDR2 as SYGVKD. Trimming removed 0 bases at V and 4 bases at J, with 16 bases between. The CDR3 runs to 16 residues. The DNA of the CDR3 is TGTGCCATCAGTGAGTCGAACGTTCGCCAATCGTACGAGCAGTACTTC. Amino acid sequence: CAISESNVRQSYEQYF.

The CDR3 loop reads CASSTTPGQGGETQYF. DNA for the CDR3: TGTGCCAGCAGCACCACACCGGGACAGGGTGGAGAGACCCAGTACTTC. The rearrangement joins TRBV9 to TRBJ2-5; 9 bases map to TRBD1. The CDR3 is 16 residues long. CDR1 and CDR2 (germline): SGDLS, YYNGEE. Losses at the gene ends were 4 bases for V and 4 bases for J; bases not matched to a gene: 11.